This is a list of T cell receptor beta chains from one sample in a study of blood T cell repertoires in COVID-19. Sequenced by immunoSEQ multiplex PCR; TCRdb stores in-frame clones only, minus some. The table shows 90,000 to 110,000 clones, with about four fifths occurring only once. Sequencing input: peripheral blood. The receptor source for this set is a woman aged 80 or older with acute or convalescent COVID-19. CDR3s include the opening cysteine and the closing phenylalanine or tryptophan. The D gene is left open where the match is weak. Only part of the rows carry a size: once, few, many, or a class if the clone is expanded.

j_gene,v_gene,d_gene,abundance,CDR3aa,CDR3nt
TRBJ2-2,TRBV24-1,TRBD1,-,CATSDPGTGVTGELFF,TGTGCCACCAGTGATCCCGGGACAGGGGTAACCGGGGAGCTGTTTTTT
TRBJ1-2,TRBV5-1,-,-,CASSLEGANYGYTF,TGCGCCAGCAGCTTGGAGGGAGCTAACTATGGCTACACCTTC
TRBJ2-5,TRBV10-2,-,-,CASSFPGQGRSWETQYF,TGCGCCAGCAGTTTCCCCGGGCAGGGGCGTTCTTGGGAGACCCAGTACTTC
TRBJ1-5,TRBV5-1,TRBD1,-,CASRSGTDPNQPQHF,TGCGCCAGCAGATCTGGGACAGATCCCAATCAGCCCCAGCATTTT
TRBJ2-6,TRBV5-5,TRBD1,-,CASSLGTGAAGANVLTF,TGTGCCAGCAGCCTTGGGACAGGGGCAGCCGGGGCCAACGTCCTGACTTTC
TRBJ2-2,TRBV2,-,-,CASTGDTGELFF,TGTGCCAGCACCGGGGACACCGGGGAGCTGTTTTTT
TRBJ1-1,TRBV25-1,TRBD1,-,CASSQTGMNTEAFF,TGTGCCAGCAGCCAGACAGGGATGAACACTGAAGCTTTCTTT
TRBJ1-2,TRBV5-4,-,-,CASRRAGSGYGYTF,TGTGCCAGCAGGCGAGCGGGGTCGGGCTATGGCTACACCTTC
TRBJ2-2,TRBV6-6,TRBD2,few,CASRRGTSGENTGELFF,TGTGCCAGCAGGCGAGGGACTAGCGGAGAGAACACCGGGGAGCTGTTTTTT
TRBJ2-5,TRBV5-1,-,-,CASSSGGHQETQYF,TGCGCCAGCAGCAGTGGGGGCCACCAAGAGACCCAGTACTTC
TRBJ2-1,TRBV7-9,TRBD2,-,CASSSGLAEGNEQFF,TGTGCCAGCAGCTCGGGACTAGCGGAGGGTAATGAGCAGTTCTTC
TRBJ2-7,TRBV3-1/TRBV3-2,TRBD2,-,CASSPLAGGTYEQYF,TGTGCCAGCAGCCCCCTAGCGGGAGGGACCTACGAGCAGTACTTC
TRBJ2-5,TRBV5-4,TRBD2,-,CASSGRTSRETQYF,TGTGCCAGCAGCGGAAGGACTAGTCGGGAGACCCAGTACTTC
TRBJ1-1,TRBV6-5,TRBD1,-,CASSRTGHMNTEAFF,TGTGCCAGCAGCCGGACAGGCCACATGAACACTGAAGCTTTCTTT
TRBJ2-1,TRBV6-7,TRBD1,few,CASSLKDRGRKEQFF,TGTGCCAGCAGCCTAAAGGACAGGGGGCGTAAGGAGCAGTTCTTC
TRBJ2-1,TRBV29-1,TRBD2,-,CSVVLGGPSYNEQFF,TGCAGCGTTGTATTGGGAGGGCCTTCCTACAATGAGCAGTTCTTC